This T cell receptor beta chain appears in the sequencing data of a study of patients and donors after allogeneic stem cell transplantation. Trimming took 6 bases from V and 2 from J; bases not matched to a gene: 5. The germline CDR1 and CDR2 sequences are MNHNY and SVGAGI (reference sequence). This CDR3 has 15 residues. MiXCR was run by TCRdb on the RT-PCR reads, yielding one entry per CDR3 protein. The sample yields 150,000 to 200,000 distinct CDR3 sequences, 30% seen once. This TCR came from a human donor who was either an allogeneic HSCT recipient or a stem cell or donor lymphocyte infusion donor (not recorded which). It is not recorded whose cells these are; they may come from a transplant donor. The material sequenced was blood, either unsorted or a sorted T cell fraction (not recorded which). The rearrangement uses TRBV6-6 and TRBJ2-1, with TRBD2 identical over 9 bases. The CDR3, as DNA: TGTGCCAGCAGCGACCTAGCGGGGCCCTACAATGAGCAGTTCTTC. Amino acids: CASSDLAGPYNEQFF.